Listed here are 18 T cell receptor beta chains from one sample, sequenced in a study of metastatic and nonmetastatic thyroid tumors. TCRdb redid the clone calls on the PCR reads using MiXCR. The sample includes about 40,000 clones, 28% of them seen just once. All patients reached thyroid surgery having received no treatment beforehand. Input material: blood. The receptors derive from a male donor with papillary thyroid cancer or a benign thyroid nodule (not recorded which). Some clones in this sample may be carry-over from other donors' samples.

This clone has more than one count but fewer than ten. V gene TRBV28 combines with J gene TRBJ2-2, with no clear D. V was cut by 2 bases and J by 6 bases, with 7 bases left in between. CDR1 is MDHEN and CDR2 is SYDVKM in the germline V gene. This CDR3 is built from 13 residues. This CDR3 is CASSLMAPGELFF. DNA for the CDR3: TGTGCCAGCAGTTTAATGGCCCCCGGGGAGCTGTTTTTT.

On this clone: One junction end disagrees with the germline gene, perhaps due to a read error. Here the CDR3 reads CASSPHTGNYGYTF. Written as DNA, the CDR3 is TGCGCCAGCAGCCCCCATACAGGGAACTATGGCTACACCTTC. The V call is TRBV7-6, the J call TRBJ1-2, with D possibly matching TRBD1 (6 bases). This CDR3 is 14 amino acids long. CDR1 is SGHVS, CDR2 FNYEAQ, per germline.

Only a few counts were recorded for this clone. The CDR3 DNA reads as TGTGCCAGCAGTTACTCGACCGTGACTAGCGGAGATGAGCAGTACTTC. This translates into CASSYSTVTSGDEQYF. V gene TRBV6-2 or TRBV6-3 combines with J gene TRBJ2-7, with TRBD2 identical over 9 bases. After removal of 0 bases from V and 7 bases from J, the junction contained 10 bases not matched to a gene. The CDR3 extends over 16 amino acids. Germline CDR1 and CDR2: MNHEY and SVGEGT.

The chain recombines TRBV11-2 with TRBJ2-5; D remains ambiguous. Trimming pared 6 bases from V and 9 bases from J, leaving 23 bases between. This CDR3 is 15 amino acids long. CDR1 is SGHAT and CDR2 is FQNNGV in the germline V gene. The CDR3 sequence: CASSSPRLRGDAQYF. The CDR3 DNA reads TGTGCCAGCAGTTCCCCGAGGCTGCGCGGAGATGCCCAGTACTTC.

Details on this clone: At one end, the junction sequence differs from germline, possibly due to a read error. The V gene is TRBV9, the J gene TRBJ2-2; 8 nucleotides line up with TRBD1. In germline, CDR1 is SGDLS, CDR2 YYNGEE. The CDR3 is 16 amino acids. In nucleotides, the CDR3 is TGTGACAGCAGCGGATCCAGGGGGCAGGGAACAGGGGAGCTGTTTTTT. This encodes CDSSGSRGQGTGELFF.

Concerning this clone: At one end the junction does not follow the germline gene, possibly because of a read error. The gene calls are TRBV12-3 or TRBV12-4 and TRBJ2-6; 9 bases are a match to TRBD1. The CDR3 loop spans 14 amino acids. This CDR3 reads CASIPQQGANFLTF. The CDR3 coding sequence is TGTGCCAGCATTCCCCAACAGGGGGCCAACTTCCTGACTTTC.

This clone was picked up a small number of times. V usage is TRBV19 and J usage is TRBJ1-1; perhaps TRBD1 as D (5 bases). V was cut by 3 bases and J by 5 bases, with 16 bases left in between. Germline lookup yields CDR1 LNHDA and CDR2 SQIVND (reference sequence). The CDR3 loop spans 15 amino acids. CDR3 in amino acids: CASSIRSSGGTEAFF. The CDR3 region has the DNA TGTGCCAGTAGTATTCGAAGCAGTGGGGGGACTGAAGCTTTCTTT.

The sample holds a few counts of this clone. The V gene is TRBV6-2 or TRBV6-3, the J gene TRBJ2-2; 8 nucleotides line up with TRBD1. Looked up from germline, CDR1 is MNHEY and CDR2 is SVGEGT. The CDR3 covers 14 residues. The CDR3 DNA reads as TGTGTCATCAGTGACAGGGGAGACACCGGGGAGCTGTTTTTT. It specifies CVISDRGDTGELFF.

This clone was seen only a few times. The chain carries TRBV12-3 or TRBV12-4 and TRBJ2-1; the match to TRBD2 covers 11 bases. Trimming cost V 5 bases and J 4 bases; bases outside gene matches: 10. The CDR3 totals 17 residues. This chain's CDR3 is CASSREGIAGGYNEQFF. CDR3 sequence (DNA): TGTGCCAGCAGTCGCGAGGGGATAGCGGGGGGGTACAATGAGCAGTTCTTC.

The chain is built from TRBV7-9 and TRBJ1-2, with D unclear. Germline values: CDR1 SEHNR, CDR2 FQNEAQ (reference sequence). This CDR3 is built from 15 residues. Trimming stripped 5 bases from V and 3 bases from J, with 16 bases between. The CDR3 here is CASSPVAGDHYGYTF. CDR3 nucleotide sequence: TGTGCCAGCAGCCCGGTGGCAGGAGACCACTATGGCTACACCTTC. Based on the CDR3 plus reference TRBV7-9 and TRBJ1-2, the full variable domain is DTGVSQNPRHKITKRGQNVTFRCDPISEHNRLYWYRQTLGQGPEFLTYFQNEAQLEKSRLLSDRFSAERPKGSFSTLEIQRTEQGDSAMYLCASSPVAGDHYGYTFGSGTRLTVV.

The J gene is TRBJ2-3, the V gene TRBV11-1, with a weak D call TRBD2 (5 bases). Germline V lookup: CDR1 SGHAT, CDR2 FQDESV (reference sequence). The ends were cut back, 1 base at V and 2 bases at J, with 13 bases in the middle. This CDR3 region has 16 residues. This CDR3 reads CASSLVLLESTDTQYF. The CDR3 bases are TGTGCCAGCAGCTTAGTCCTACTAGAGTCCACAGATACGCAGTATTTT.

This clone was recorded many times. This rearrangement joins TRBV5-1 to TRBJ2-2; weak D call: TRBD2 (6 bases). The germline V and J ends were trimmed by 3 bases and 6 bases, with 15 bases remaining between them. There are 15 residues in the CDR3. The V gene's germline CDR1 is SGHRS and CDR2 YFSETQ. The CDR3 protein is CASSSGGNPAGELFF. Written as DNA, the CDR3 is TGCGCCAGCAGCTCTGGCGGGAACCCAGCCGGGGAGCTGTTTTTT.

This clone showed up just once. This chain joins TRBV4-1 and TRBJ2-7, with TRBD1 as a possible D gene (5 bases). The CDR3 is 14 residues long. Germline lookup yields CDR1 MGHRA and CDR2 YSYEKL. Trimming shortened V by 8 bases and J by 0 bases, and 14 bases separated the two germline ends. The CDR3: CASGREFGSYEQYF. In nucleotides, the CDR3 is TGCGCCAGCGGCAGGGAATTTGGCTCCTACGAGCAGTACTTC.

V and J are TRBV28 and TRBJ2-7; no firm D call. The germline gives CDR1 MDHEN, CDR2 SYDVKM. The CDR3 runs 16 residues. Trimming removed 7 bases from V and 3 bases from J, with 22 bases in between. The CDR3 DNA reads TGTGCCAGCACCCCCTGGGTTAGCACAAACCTCTACGAGCAGTACTTC. Translating gives CASTPWVSTNLYEQYF.

This clone was seen more than once but under ten times. The chain is built from TRBV6-5 and TRBJ1-2; D unclear. V lost 4 bases to trimming and J lost 0 bases, with 9 bases between them. The germline gives CDR1 MNHEY, CDR2 SVGAGI. The CDR3 spans 14 residues. In nucleotides, the CDR3 is TGTGCCAGCAGTTTAACGTGGCCTAACTATGGCTACACCTTC. Protein: CASSLTWPNYGYTF.

This clone has at least ten counts. The rearrangement joins TRBV6-1 to TRBJ2-5, with 7 bases fitting TRBD1. In germline, CDR1 is MNHNS, CDR2 SASEGT. This CDR3 region has 15 residues. V shed 2 bases and J 0 bases; nucleotides not matched to a gene: 3. The CDR3 region is CASSETQGHQETQYF. The CDR3 DNA reads TGTGCCAGCAGTGAAACACAGGGGCACCAAGAGACCCAGTACTTC.

Of note for this clone: The sample carries other DNA sequences with the same CDR3. The V call is TRBV11-2, the J call TRBJ2-3; D gene uncertain. V was cut by 6 bases and J by 2 bases, with 12 bases left in between. CDR3 length: 14 residues. The V gene's germline CDR1 is SGHAT and CDR2 FQNNGV. The CDR3 DNA follows: TGTGCCAGCAGTCCCAGAGCCCACACAGATACGCAGTATTTT. Translated, it gives CASSPRAHTDTQYF.

At least ten counts were recorded for this clone. This chain links TRBV14 with TRBJ1-2; 9 bases are a match to TRBD1. The germline V gene has CDR1 SGHDN and CDR2 FVKESK. This CDR3 contains 14 residues. V dropped 1 base and J dropped 9; count of bases not matched to a gene: 6. The CDR3 region is CASSQVRQGESYTF. The CDR3 DNA reads TGTGCCAGCAGCCAAGTTAGACAGGGGGAAAGCTACACCTTC.